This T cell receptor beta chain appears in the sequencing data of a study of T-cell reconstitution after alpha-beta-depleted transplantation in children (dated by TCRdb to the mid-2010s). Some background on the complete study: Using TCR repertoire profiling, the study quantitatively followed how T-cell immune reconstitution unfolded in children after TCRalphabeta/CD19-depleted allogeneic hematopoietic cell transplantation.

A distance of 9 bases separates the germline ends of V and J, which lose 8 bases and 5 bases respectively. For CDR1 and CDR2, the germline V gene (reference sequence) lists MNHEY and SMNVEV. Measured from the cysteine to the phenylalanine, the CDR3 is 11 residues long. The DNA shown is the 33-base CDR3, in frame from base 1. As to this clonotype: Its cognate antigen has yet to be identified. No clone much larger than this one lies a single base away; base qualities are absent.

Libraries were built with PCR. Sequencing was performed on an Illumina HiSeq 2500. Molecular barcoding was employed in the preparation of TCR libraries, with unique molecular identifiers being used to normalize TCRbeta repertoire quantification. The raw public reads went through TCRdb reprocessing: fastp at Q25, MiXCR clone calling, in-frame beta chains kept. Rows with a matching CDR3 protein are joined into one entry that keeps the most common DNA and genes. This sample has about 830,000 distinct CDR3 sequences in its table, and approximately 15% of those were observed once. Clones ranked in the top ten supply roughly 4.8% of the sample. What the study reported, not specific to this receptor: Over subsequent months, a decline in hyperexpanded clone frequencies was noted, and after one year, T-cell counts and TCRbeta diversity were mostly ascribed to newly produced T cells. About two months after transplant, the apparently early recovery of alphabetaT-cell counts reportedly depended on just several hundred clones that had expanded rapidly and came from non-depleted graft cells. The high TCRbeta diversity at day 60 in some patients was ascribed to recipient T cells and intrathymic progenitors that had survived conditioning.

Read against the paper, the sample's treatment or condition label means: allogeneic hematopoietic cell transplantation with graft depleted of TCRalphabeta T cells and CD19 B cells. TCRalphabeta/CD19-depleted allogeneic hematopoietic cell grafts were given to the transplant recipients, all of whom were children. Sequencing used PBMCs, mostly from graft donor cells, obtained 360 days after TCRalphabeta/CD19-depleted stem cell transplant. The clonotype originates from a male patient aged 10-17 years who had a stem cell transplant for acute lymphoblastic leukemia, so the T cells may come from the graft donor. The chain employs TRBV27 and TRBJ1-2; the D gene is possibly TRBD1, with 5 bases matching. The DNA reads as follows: TGTGCCAGCCTCGGGGGTTATGGCTACACCTTC. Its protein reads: CASLGGYGYTF.